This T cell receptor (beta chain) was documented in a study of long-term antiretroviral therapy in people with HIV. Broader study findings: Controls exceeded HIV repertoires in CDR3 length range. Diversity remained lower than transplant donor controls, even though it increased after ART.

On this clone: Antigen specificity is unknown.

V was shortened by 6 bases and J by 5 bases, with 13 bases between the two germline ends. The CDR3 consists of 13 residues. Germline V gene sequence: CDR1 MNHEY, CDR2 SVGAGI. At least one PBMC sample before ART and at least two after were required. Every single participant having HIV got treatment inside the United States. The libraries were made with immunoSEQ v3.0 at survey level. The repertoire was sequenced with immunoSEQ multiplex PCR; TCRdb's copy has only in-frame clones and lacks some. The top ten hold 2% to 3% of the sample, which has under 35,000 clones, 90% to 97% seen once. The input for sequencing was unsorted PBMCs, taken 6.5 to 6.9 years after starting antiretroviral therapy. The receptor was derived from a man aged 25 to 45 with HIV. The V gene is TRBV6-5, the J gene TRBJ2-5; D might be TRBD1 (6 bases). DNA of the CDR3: TGTGCCAGCAGACAGGGAGTGTTGGAGACCCAGTACTTC. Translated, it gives CASRQGVLETQYF.